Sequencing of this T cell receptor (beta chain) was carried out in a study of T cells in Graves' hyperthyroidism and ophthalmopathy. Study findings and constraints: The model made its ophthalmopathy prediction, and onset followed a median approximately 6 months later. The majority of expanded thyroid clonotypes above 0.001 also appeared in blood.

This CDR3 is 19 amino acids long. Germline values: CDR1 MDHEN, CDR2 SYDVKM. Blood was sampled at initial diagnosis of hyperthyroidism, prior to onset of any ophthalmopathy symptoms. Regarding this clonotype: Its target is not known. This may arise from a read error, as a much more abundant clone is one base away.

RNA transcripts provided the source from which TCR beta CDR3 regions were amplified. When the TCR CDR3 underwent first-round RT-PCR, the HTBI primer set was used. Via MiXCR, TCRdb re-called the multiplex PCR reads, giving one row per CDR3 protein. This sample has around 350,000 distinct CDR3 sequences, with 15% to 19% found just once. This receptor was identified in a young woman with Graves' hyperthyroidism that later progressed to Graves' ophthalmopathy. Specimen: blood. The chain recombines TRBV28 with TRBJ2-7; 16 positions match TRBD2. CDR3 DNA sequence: TGTGTCAGCAGTTTATGGGGGACTAGCGGGAGGGCAACCTCCTCCGAGCAGTACTTC. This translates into CVSSLWGTSGRATSSEQYF.